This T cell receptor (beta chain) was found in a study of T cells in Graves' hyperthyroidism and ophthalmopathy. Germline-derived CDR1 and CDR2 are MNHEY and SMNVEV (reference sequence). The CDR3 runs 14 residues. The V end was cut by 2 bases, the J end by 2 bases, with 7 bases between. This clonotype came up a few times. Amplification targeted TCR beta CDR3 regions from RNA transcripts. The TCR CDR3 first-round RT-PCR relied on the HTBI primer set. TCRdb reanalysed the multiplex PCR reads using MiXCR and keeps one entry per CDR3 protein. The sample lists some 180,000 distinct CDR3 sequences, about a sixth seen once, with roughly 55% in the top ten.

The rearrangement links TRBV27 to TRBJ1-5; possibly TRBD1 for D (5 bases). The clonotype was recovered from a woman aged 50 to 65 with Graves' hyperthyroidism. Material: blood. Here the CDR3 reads CASSLDRGNQPQHF. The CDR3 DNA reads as TGTGCCAGCAGTTTAGACAGAGGCAATCAGCCCCAGCATTTT.